The clone carrying this T cell receptor (beta chain) was found a few times. This sample stems from a study of early T cells in non-severe SARS-CoV-2 infection. V gave up 1 base and J gave up 6 bases; unmatched junction bases: 7. Germline V gene sequence: CDR1 SEHNR, CDR2 FQNEAQ (reference sequence). This CDR3 has 15 residues. MiXCR, applied by TCRdb to the 5' RACE reads, yields one record per CDR3 protein. The table records about 80,000 distinct CDR3 sequences, 5% of them present only once. The TCR originated in an adult who was a healthcare worker with PCR-confirmed SARS-CoV-2 infection or an uninfected control (not recorded which). The sequencing used whole blood, collected at baseline. The J gene is TRBJ1-2, the V gene TRBV7-9; 8 bases line up with TRBD1. The CDR3 region has the DNA TGTGCCAGCAGCTTAGTCCTCAGGGGGCGAGATGGCTACACCTTC. Its translation: CASSLVLRGRDGYTF.